The text below deals with one TCR beta chain. Clones were read by immunoSEQ multiplex PCR, and TCRdb kept only the in-frame ones, dropping some. Among more than 80,000 clones listed, 87% were seen once. The CDR3 consists of 18 residues. The data are from a study of OX40 agonist ivuxolimab in advanced cancers. The origin of this receptor is an adult with an advanced solid tumor such as melanoma, head and neck, liver or kidney cancer. This material consisted of CD4+ or CD8+ T cells sorted from blood, taken in a trial of the OX40 agonist ivuxolimab. This chain connects TRBV21-1 to TRBJ2-1; TRBD2, the D gene given by the table, was not confirmed from the DNA. TRBV21-1 is classified as a pseudogene. The CDR3 protein is CASSKWPWVAGGYNEQFF. The DNA of the CDR3 is TGTGCCAGCAGCAAATGGCCTTGGGTAGCGGGGGGTTACAATGAGCAGTTCTTC.